These T cell receptor beta chains were read from a single sample in a study of sequential checkpoint blockade in melanoma. The assay was immunoSEQ multiplex PCR, and TCRdb's table has in-frame clones only and misses some. The table includes tens of thousands of clones, around 85% detected once. Sequences were derived from CD8+ T cells sorted from blood (inferred from file names), sampled from a patient given nivolumab and ipilimumab in sequence. The origin of the receptors is a human donor with melanoma. The CDR3 runs from the conserved cysteine through the conserved F or W. Fields, in order: D gene, J gene, V gene, clone size, CDR3 length, CDR3 protein, CDR3 DNA. D genes are given only for firm matches. Only some rows state a clone size, as once, few, many or a class for expanded clones.

TRBD1,TRBJ2-5,TRBV4-2,once,16,CASSQDRQGARETQYF,TGTGCCAGCAGCCAAGATCGTCAGGGGGCCCGAGAGACCCAGTACTTC
TRBD1,TRBJ1-5,TRBV10-2,-,17,CASSEDRAQPSNQPQHF,TGCGCCAGCAGTGAGGACAGGGCCCAACCTAGCAATCAGCCCCAGCATTTT
-,TRBJ2-7,TRBV9,-,13,CASSPGSDYEQYF,TGTGCCAGCAGCCCCGGGTCCGACTACGAGCAGTACTTC
TRBD2,TRBJ2-7,TRBV18,-,17,CASSPRTSGIRPYEQYF,TGTGCCAGCTCACCACGGACTAGCGGGATACGACCCTACGAGCAGTACTTC
TRBD1,TRBJ2-7,TRBV5-8,few,13,CASSWTGGYEQYF,TGTGCCAGCAGCTGGACAGGGGGCTACGAGCAGTACTTC
TRBD1,TRBJ2-2,TRBV4-2,-,17,CASSHPGQGSDTGELFF,TGTGCCAGCAGCCACCCGGGACAGGGGAGTGACACCGGGGAGCTGTTTTTT
-,TRBJ2-6,TRBV5-1,-,15,CASRGGAAGANVLTF,TGCGCCAGCAGAGGAGGGGCTGCTGGGGCCAACGTCCTGACTTTC
-,TRBJ2-5,TRBV19,-,12,CASTTRRGTQYF,TGTGCCAGTACCACCCGACGGGGGACCCAGTACTTC
-,TRBJ2-7,TRBV5-4,-,16,CASSLESSGTPYEQYF,TGTGCCAGCAGCTTGGAAAGTAGCGGTACCCCCTACGAGCAGTACTTC
-,TRBJ2-7,TRBV5-4,-,17,CASSLLPPRGRIYEQYF,TGTGCCAGCAGCTTGTTGCCCCCCAGGGGGAGGATCTACGAGCAGTACTTC
-,TRBJ2-7,TRBV5-4,-,12,CASSSTSYEQYF,TGTGCCAGCAGCTCTACCTCCTACGAGCAGTACTTC
-,TRBJ2-2,TRBV27,-,14,CASSLGGSRGELFF,TGCGCCAGCAGTTTAGGAGGGTCGCGGGGGGAGCTGTTTTTT
-,TRBJ2-2,TRBV27,-,15,CASSFIWQNTGELFF,TGTGCCAGCAGTTTCATCTGGCAGAACACCGGGGAGCTGTTTTTT
TRBD2,TRBJ2-1,TRBV4-3,once,16,CASSQDWRGGPHEQFF,TGCGCCAGCAGCCAAGATTGGCGGGGGGGCCCCCATGAGCAGTTCTTC